Listed below are T cell receptor beta chains from one sample, sequenced in a study of STAT5B mutations in CD4+ large granular lymphocyte leukemia. The data were produced by immunoSEQ multiplex PCR, yet TCRdb's version contains in-frame clones alone and is incomplete. Among some 21,000 clones listed, about 80% were seen once. Sequencing input: CD4+ T cells from blood buffy coats. These receptors came from a human donor in good health. The CDR3 runs from the conserved cysteine through the conserved F or W. D genes are given only for firm matches. Expanded clones are given a class, and other clones once, few, many or no size at all.

J: TRBJ2-5; D: NA; size: once; V: TRBV11-2; DNA: TGTGCCAGCAGTCCTCAGGGGAAGTACCAAGAGACCCAGTACTTC; CDR3: CASSPQGKYQETQYF
J: TRBJ1-4; D: NA; size: NA; V: TRBV6-6; DNA: TGTGCCAGCAGTAACACAGGGCAAACTAATGAAAAACTGTTTTTT; CDR3: CASSNTGQTNEKLFF
J: TRBJ2-4; D: TRBD1; size: NA; V: TRBV5-1; DNA: TGCGCCAGCAGCTCCGGGACAGGGAGAAACATTCAGTACTTC; CDR3: CASSSGTGRNIQYF
J: TRBJ2-7; D: NA; size: NA; V: TRBV6-5; DNA: TGTGCCAGCAGTAGGGAAAGCTCCTACGAGCAGTACTTC; CDR3: CASSRESSYEQYF
J: TRBJ1-5; D: TRBD1; size: NA; V: TRBV6-1; DNA: TGTGCCAGCAGGTCGGGACAGAGCAATCAGCCCCAGCATTTT; CDR3: CASRSGQSNQPQHF
J: TRBJ1-2; D: NA; size: few; V: TRBV18; DNA: TGTGCCAGCTCAACCAGGGTAACGGATGGCTACACCTTC; CDR3: CASSTRVTDGYTF
J: TRBJ2-7; D: NA; size: NA; V: TRBV6-6; DNA: TGTGCCAGCGGAAACTCCTACGAGCAGTACTTC; CDR3: CASGNSYEQYF
J: TRBJ2-2; D: TRBD2; size: once; V: TRBV5-1; DNA: TGCGCCAGCAGCTGGTCCGGGACTAGCGCGACCGGGGAGCTGTTTTTT; CDR3: CASSWSGTSATGELFF
J: TRBJ1-1; D: TRBD1; size: NA; V: TRBV30; DNA: TGTGCCTGGAAGGGACAGGGACTCGGGGGTGCAGCTTTCTTT; CDR3: CAWKGQGLGGAAFF
J: TRBJ2-7; D: NA; size: NA; V: TRBV5-4; DNA: TGTGCCAGCAGCAAAGATGGGGCAGGGAAAGCTACGACGCAGTACTTC; CDR3: CASSKDGAGKATTQYF
J: TRBJ2-6; D: TRBD1; size: NA; V: TRBV23-1; DNA: TGCGCCAGCAGTCTCCGGGACAGCGAAGGGTCTGGGGCCAACGTCCTGACTTTC; CDR3: CASSLRDSEGSGANVLTF
J: TRBJ2-7; D: TRBD1; size: NA; V: TRBV6-5; DNA: TGTGCCAGCAGTTACGCTGGACAGGGGGCCTACGAGCAGTACTTC; CDR3: CASSYAGQGAYEQYF
J: TRBJ2-7; D: NA; size: NA; V: TRBV28; DNA: TGTGCCAGCACCTACACCGGGACTTCCTTCCGCGAGCAGTACTTC; CDR3: CASTYTGTSFREQYF
J: TRBJ2-2; D: NA; size: NA; V: TRBV19; DNA: TGTGCCAGTAGTAAAGGACTGAACACCGGGGAGCTGTTTTTT; CDR3: CASSKGLNTGELFF
J: TRBJ2-7; D: NA; size: NA; V: TRBV7-8; DNA: TGTGCCAGCAGCTCAAGCAGTCGGACAACTTTTTCCTACGAGCAGTACTTC; CDR3: CASSSSSRTTFSYEQYF